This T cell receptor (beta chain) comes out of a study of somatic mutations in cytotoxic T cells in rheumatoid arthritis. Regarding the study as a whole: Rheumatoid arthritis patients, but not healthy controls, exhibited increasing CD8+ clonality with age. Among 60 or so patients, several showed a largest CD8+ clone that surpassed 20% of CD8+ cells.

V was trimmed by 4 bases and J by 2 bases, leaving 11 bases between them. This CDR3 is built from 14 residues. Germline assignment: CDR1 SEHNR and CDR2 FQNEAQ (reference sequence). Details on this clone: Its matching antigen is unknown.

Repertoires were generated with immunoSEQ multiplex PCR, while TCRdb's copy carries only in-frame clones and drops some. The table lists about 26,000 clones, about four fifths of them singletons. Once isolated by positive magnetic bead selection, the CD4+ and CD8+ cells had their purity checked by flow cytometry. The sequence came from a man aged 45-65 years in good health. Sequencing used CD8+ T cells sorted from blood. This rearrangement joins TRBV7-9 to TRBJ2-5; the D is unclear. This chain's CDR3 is CASSYEWEQETQYF. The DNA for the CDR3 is TGTGCCAGCAGCTATGAGTGGGAACAAGAGACCCAGTACTTC. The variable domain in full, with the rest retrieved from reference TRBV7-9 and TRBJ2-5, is DTGVSQNPRHKITKRGQNVTFRCDPISEHNRLYWYRQTLGQGPEFLTYFQNEAQLEKSRLLSDRFSAERPKGSFSTLEIQRTEQGDSAMYLCASSYEWEQETQYFGPGTRLLVL.